These 18 T cell receptor beta chains share one sample of origin, sequenced in a study of cytomegalovirus exposure and HLA in healthy donors. With 60 Vbeta and 13 Jbeta primers, the PCR was carried out. The data were produced by immunoSEQ multiplex PCR, yet TCRdb's version contains in-frame clones alone and is incomplete. Of about 160,000 clones in the sample, roughly 85% were seen once. Sample: PBMCs. The source of these receptors is a woman aged 45-59 years in good health and CMV-seropositive.

The chain uses TRBV5-1 and TRBJ2-7; the D gene is possibly TRBD1 (5 bases). CDR1 is SGHRS and CDR2 is YFSETQ in the germline V gene. This CDR3 spans 14 amino acids. Trimming left V 1 base short and J 3 bases short, with 11 bases between. CDR3 sequence: CASSLYSQVYEQYF. DNA of the CDR3: TGCGCCAGCAGCTTGTACTCACAGGTCTACGAGCAGTACTTC.

The rearrangement links TRBV14 to TRBJ2-7; weak D call: TRBD1 (5 bases). Looked up from germline, CDR1 is SGHDN and CDR2 is FVKESK. The ends were cut back, 0 bases at V and 3 bases at J, with 12 bases in the middle. This CDR3 comprises 15 residues. CDR3 sequence (DNA): TGTGCCAGCAGCCAAGATTGGAACAGGCTCTACGAGCAGTACTTC. Translating it yields CASSQDWNRLYEQYF.

V and J are TRBV28 and TRBJ1-2, with D unresolved. The CDR3 spans 14 residues. Trimming left V 3 bases short and J 0 bases short, with 8 bases between. Germline V lookup: CDR1 MDHEN, CDR2 SYDVKM. The CDR3 is CASSLGVANYGYTF. The CDR3 bases are TGTGCCAGCAGTTTGGGAGTAGCTAACTATGGCTACACCTTC.

The J gene is TRBJ2-3, the V gene TRBV19; 7 bases line up with TRBD2. Per germline, CDR1 LNHDA and CDR2 SQIVND (reference sequence). V was clipped by 3 bases and J by 4 bases; unmatched bases: 4. The CDR3 sequence is 14 residues long. CDR3 bases: TGTGCCAGTAGTATGAGGCGGGGGTCAGATACGCAGTATTTT. Amino acids: CASSMRRGSDTQYF.

This clone is a singleton in its sample. V and J are TRBV11-1 and TRBJ2-7; D is perhaps TRBD1 (6 bases). Between the trimmed V and J ends, which lost 6 bases and 3 bases, there was a span of 12 bases. Germline assignment: CDR1 SGHAT and CDR2 FQDESV (reference sequence). CDR3 length: 13 residues. The CDR3 here is CASRSEDSYEQYF. In DNA, the CDR3 is TGTGCCAGCAGGTCCGAGGACAGCTACGAGCAGTACTTC.

The chain recombines TRBV2 with TRBJ2-3; the match to TRBD1 covers 8 bases. The CDR3 is made up of 15 amino acids. Germline trimming cut 6 bases from V and 1 base from J; bases unmatched to any gene: 6. In germline, CDR1 is SNHLY, CDR2 FYNNEI. CDR3 amino acids: CASSGQGMGTDTQYF. CDR3 DNA sequence: TGTGCCAGCAGCGGACAGGGAATGGGCACAGATACGCAGTATTTT.

The chain has TRBV5-4 and TRBJ2-3; TRBD1 agrees at 9 bases. V gave up 3 bases and J gave up 2 bases; unmatched junction bases: 4. This CDR3 contains 15 residues. Germline V gene data show CDR1 as SGHNT and CDR2 as YYREEE (reference sequence). As DNA, the CDR3 is TGTGCCAGCAGCTCCGGGACAGGGACCACAGATACGCAGTATTTT. As protein: CASSSGTGTTDTQYF.

The V and J genes are TRBV27 and TRBJ2-7, with TRBD1 as a possible D gene (5 bases). Germline loops: CDR1 MNHEY, CDR2 SMNVEV (reference sequence). V lost 5 bases, J lost 5 bases, and 10 bases lay in between. The CDR3 extends over 12 amino acids. The CDR3 is CASSIKGHEQYF. CDR3 bases: TGTGCCAGCAGTATAAAGGGGCACGAGCAGTACTTC.

This rearrangement joins TRBV7-3 to TRBJ2-1; 8 bases match TRBD2. The junction had 7 bases not matched to a gene; V was cut back by 4 bases and J by 5 bases. The V gene's germline CDR1 is SGHTA and CDR2 FQGTGA. CDR3 length: 15 amino acids. The CDR3 DNA follows: TGTGCCAGCAGCTATAGCGGGACTCGCCACAATGAGCAGTTCTTC. Translating gives CASSYSGTRHNEQFF.

This clone was counted a few times. The CDR3 sequence: CASSLWGLAGIPDTQYF. CDR3 DNA: TGTGCCAGCAGCTTATGGGGACTAGCGGGAATTCCAGATACGCAGTATTTT. This chain uses TRBV7-9 with TRBJ2-3; 13 bases fit TRBD2. The CDR3 contains 17 residues. Germline CDR1 and CDR2: SEHNR and FQNEAQ (reference sequence). V lost 2 bases to trimming and J lost 4 bases; unmatched junction nucleotides: 6.

The V call is TRBV28, the J call TRBJ1-1, with 10 bases fitting TRBD1. V lost 9 bases and J lost 12; bases outside the gene matches: 16. Germline-derived CDR1 and CDR2 are MDHEN and SYDVKM. The CDR3 has 14 amino acids. Here the CDR3 DNA reads TGTGCCAGTGGACCGGGACAGGGGCATTTGAGGCCTTTCTTT. It encodes CASGPGQGHLRPFF.

This chain joins TRBV6-5 and TRBJ1-6, with 8 positions matching TRBD1. Germline V lookup: CDR1 MNHEY, CDR2 SVGAGI. The V segment lost 4 bases and the J segment 10 bases; nucleotides outside the gene matches: 9. There are 15 residues in the CDR3. CDR3 DNA sequence: TGTGCCAGCAGTTTAGGACAGGGAAGTTGGTCACCCCTCCACTTT. As protein: CASSLGQGSWSPLHF.

This clone was counted a few times. CDR3 sequence (DNA): TGCGCCAGCAGTGAGTCACTAGCGGGAGTTGCCTACGAGCAGTACTTC. This translates into CASSESLAGVAYEQYF. J is TRBJ2-7 and V is TRBV10-1; 11 positions match TRBD2. Per the germline V gene, CDR1 is WNHNN and CDR2 is SYGVQD (reference sequence). The CDR3 runs 16 residues. With V trimmed by 0 bases and J by 2 bases, 3 bases remained unmatched.

The chain joins TRBV18 to TRBJ1-1; D perhaps matches TRBD1 (5 bases). The ends were cut back, 6 bases at V and 8 bases at J, with 19 bases in the middle. Germline loops: CDR1 KGHSH, CDR2 LQKENI. CDR3 length equals 14 residues. This CDR3 is CASSPGLAPVEAFF. The CDR3 DNA follows: TGTGCCAGCTCCCCGGGACTCGCTCCAGTCGAAGCTTTCTTT.

V gene TRBV4-2 combines with J gene TRBJ2-1; TRBD2 agrees at 10 bases. Germline V lookup: CDR1 LGHNA, CDR2 YNFKEQ. The V gene end was trimmed by 0 bases and the J gene end by 7 bases; junction bases not matched to a gene: 9. There are 17 residues in the CDR3. The CDR3 region has the DNA TGTGCCAGCAGCCAAGACGGCCTAGCGGGAGTGGCAAATGAGCAGTTCTTC. This encodes CASSQDGLAGVANEQFF.

CDR3 nucleotide sequence: TGCAGCGTTGTCTCTTTGGGCTCTGGCTACACCTTC. As protein: CSVVSLGSGYTF. The V call is TRBV29-1, the J call TRBJ1-2; no reliable D call. Per the germline V gene, CDR1 is SQVTM and CDR2 is ANQGSEA. The CDR3 runs 12 residues. V gave up 4 bases and J gave up 7 bases, with 13 bases separating them. Together with reference TRBV29-1 and TRBJ1-2, the CDR3 gives the full variable domain: SAVISQKPSRDICQRGTSLTIQCQVDSQVTMMFWYRQQPGQSLTLIATANQGSEATYESGFVIDKFPISRPNLTFSTLTVSNMSPEDSSIYLCSVVSLGSGYTFGSGTRLTVV.

V and J are TRBV10-3 and TRBJ1-2; 7 nucleotides agree with TRBD1. Germline V CDR1 and CDR2: ENHRY, SYGVKD. This CDR3 has 15 residues. V shed 4 bases, J shed 8 bases, and the junction held 13 bases outside the gene matches. Written as DNA, the CDR3 is TGTGCCATCAGTGGTGCAGGGGGAGGTTTAGGAGGCTACACCTTC. Its translation is CAISGAGGGLGGYTF.

This clone turned up a few times. The chain recombines TRBV6-7 with TRBJ1-3; no definite D call. TRBV6-7 is known as an ORF, though its function is uncertain. V lost 4 bases, J lost 3 bases, and 7 bases lay in between. The CDR3 length is 13 residues. The CDR3 coding sequence is TGTGCCAGCAGTTTAGAGGGTGGAAACACCATATATTTT. Residues: CASSLEGGNTIYF.